This entry lists 28 T cell receptor beta chains sequenced from one sample in a study of B cell selection in AIRE deficiency. Sorted regulatory T cells were CD4-positive, CD25-high and CD127-low or negative. Sequencing was performed with immunoSEQ multiplex PCR; in TCRdb, only in-frame clones are kept and a portion is missing. Among around 22,000 clones listed, roughly 91% were seen once. The material sequenced was CD4+CD25+ Tregs sorted from PBMCs. Receptor source: a human donor in good health.

The rearrangement joins TRBV7-6 to TRBJ2-1; no definite D call. Germline V CDR1 and CDR2: SGHVS, FNYEAQ. With 6 bases removed from V and 0 bases from J, the gap between germline ends came to 12 bases. This CDR3 has 15 amino acids. This chain's CDR3 is CASSPLWNSYNEQFF. The CDR3 region has the DNA TGTGCCAGCAGTCCACTATGGAACTCCTACAATGAGCAGTTCTTC.

The chain combines TRBV5-1 with TRBJ1-3; D not certain. Trimming took off 0 bases at V and 1 base at J, with 11 bases between the two ends. There are 16 residues in the CDR3. Germline values: CDR1 SGHRS, CDR2 YFSETQ. DNA for the CDR3: TGCGCCAGCAGCTTGGCCGGGTCGTTATCTGGAAACACCATATATTTT. Residues: CASSLAGSLSGNTIYF.

The chain couples TRBV11-3 to TRBJ2-7, with 7 nucleotides matching TRBD1. This CDR3 contains 11 residues. The germline V gene has CDR1 SGHNT and CDR2 YENEEA. V lost 3 bases to trimming and J lost 13 bases; unmatched junction nucleotides: 6. The CDR3 coding sequence is TGTGCCAGCAGCTTGGCCGGGACAGCTTACTTC. Residues: CASSLAGTAYF.

This clone occurred a few times. The chain uses TRBV11-2 and TRBJ1-1, with D tentatively TRBD1 (6 bases). The CDR3 runs to 15 residues. V gave up 5 bases and J gave up 3 bases, with 16 bases separating them. Germline V lookup: CDR1 SGHAT, CDR2 FQNNGV. CDR3 sequence: CASSLLAGADTEAFF. For the CDR3, the DNA is TGTGCCAGCAGCCTCCTGGCGGGGGCGGACACTGAAGCTTTCTTT.

This chain uses TRBV25-1 with TRBJ2-1, with 11 bases fitting TRBD2. V shed 1 base, J shed 7 bases, and the junction held 9 bases outside the gene matches. Germline values: CDR1 MGHDK, CDR2 SYGVNS. The CDR3 has 17 residues. The DNA for the CDR3 is TGTGCCAGCAGTGAATTCGGACTAGCGGGTACTCGGAATGAGCAGTTCTTC. Translation: CASSEFGLAGTRNEQFF.

The chain links TRBV10-3 to TRBJ2-1; D is ambiguous. Germline values: CDR1 ENHRY, CDR2 SYGVKD. This CDR3 has 11 amino acids. With 6 bases removed from V and 10 bases from J, the gap between germline ends came to 10 bases. DNA for the CDR3: TGTGCCATCAGGGCGAGTAGCGAGCAGTTCTTC. Translating gives CAIRASSEQFF.

CDR3 DNA sequence: TGTGCCAGCAGCCTCTCCATGAGCACAGATACGCAGTATTTT. Protein: CASSLSMSTDTQYF. The V and J genes are TRBV6-5 and TRBJ2-3; the D is unclear. CDR3 size: 14 residues. With 6 bases removed from V and 0 bases from J, the gap between germline ends came to 10 bases. CDR1 is MNHEY, CDR2 SVGAGI, per germline.

This sequence joins TRBV5-1 and TRBJ1-1; D is perhaps TRBD1 (6 bases). V was cut by 0 bases and J by 4 bases, with 10 bases left in between. This CDR3 has 14 amino acids. Germline values: CDR1 SGHRS, CDR2 YFSETQ. This chain's CDR3 is CASSLDGGGTEAFF. DNA for the CDR3: TGCGCCAGCAGCTTGGACGGGGGCGGCACTGAAGCTTTCTTT.

V and J are TRBV11-1 and TRBJ2-5; tentatively, D is TRBD1 (6 bases). From germline, CDR1 is SGHAT and CDR2 FQDESV (reference sequence). Trimming cost V 3 bases and J 3 bases, with 8 bases left between them. The CDR3 loop spans 13 amino acids. In DNA form, the CDR3 reads TGTGCCAGCAGCTTGAACAGGGAAGAGACCCAGTACTTC. Its protein is CASSLNREETQYF.

The J gene is TRBJ1-4, the V gene TRBV7-9; a weak D match, TRBD1 (5 bases). CDR3 length equals 14 residues. CDR1 is SEHNR and CDR2 is FQNEAQ in the germline V gene (reference sequence). V was clipped by 5 bases and J by 10 bases, with 17 bases between them. The CDR3 bases are TGTGCCAGCAGCCAGGGTCGTGGGGTAGGAAAACTGTTTTTT. Encoded protein: CASSQGRGVGKLFF.

This rearrangement joins TRBV5-1 to TRBJ1-6; unclear D gene. Germline CDR1 reads SGHRS; CDR2 reads YFSETQ. This CDR3 is built from 13 residues. Trimming took off 2 bases at V and 7 bases at J, with 7 bases between the two ends. The CDR3 bases are TGCGCCAGCAGCTTAGGACCGAATTCACCCCTCCACTTT. Protein sequence: CASSLGPNSPLHF.

The chain has TRBV4-1 and TRBJ2-6; 7 bases match TRBD2. CDR1 and CDR2 from the germline V gene are MGHRA and YSYEKL. The V segment lost 2 bases and the J segment 0 bases; nucleotides outside the gene matches: 7. CDR3 length: 18 amino acids. The CDR3 region has the DNA TGCGCCAGCAGCCAAACCGGGACTACTTCCTCTGGGGCCAACGTCCTGACTTTC. Translation gives CASSQTGTTSSGANVLTF.

The count of this clone is one. V is TRBV23-1 and J is TRBJ2-4; D possibly corresponds to TRBD1 (5 bases). TRBV23-1 is given ORF status, its function remaining uncertain. There are 18 residues in the CDR3. V gave up 1 base and J gave up 0 bases, with 16 bases separating them. The CDR3 sequence is CASSQFGAKVIAKNIQYF. The CDR3 DNA is TGCGCCAGCAGTCAATTTGGGGCAAAGGTAATAGCCAAAAACATTCAGTACTTC.

The chain links TRBV29-1 to TRBJ2-1; TRBD2 agrees at 7 bases. The CDR3 has 15 amino acids. V lost 8 bases and J lost 10; bases outside the gene matches: 20. The germline CDR1 and CDR2 sequences are SQVTM and ANQGSEA. In DNA form, the CDR3 reads TGCAGCTCCTCGGTATCGGGAGGAATCCTCGCAGAGCAGTTCTTC. The encoded protein is CSSSVSGGILAEQFF.

The gene calls are TRBV29-1 and TRBJ2-3; D gene uncertain. V lost 5 bases to trimming and J lost 5 bases, with 14 bases between them. The CDR3 totals 13 residues. The germline gives CDR1 SQVTM, CDR2 ANQGSEA. CDR3 loop: CSVSNGFRDTQYF. The CDR3 bases are TGCAGCGTTTCAAACGGCTTTAGAGATACGCAGTATTTT.

The gene calls are TRBV18 and TRBJ2-7; unclear D gene. Germline CDR1 reads KGHSH; CDR2 reads LQKENI. There are 13 residues in the CDR3. Trimming shortened V by 0 bases and J by 2 bases, and 5 bases separated the two germline ends. The CDR3 DNA reads TGTGCCAGCTCACCACCGGTGACCTACGAGCAGTACTTC. It yields the protein CASSPPVTYEQYF.

The chain is built from TRBV29-1 and TRBJ2-7, with 9 nucleotides matching TRBD1. This CDR3 contains 15 residues. V lost 1 base to trimming and J lost 2 bases; unmatched junction nucleotides: 6. Germline CDR1 is SQVTM and CDR2 is ANQGSEA. CDR3 coding DNA: TGCAGCGTTGAAGGTGGGGGGGACAGGGCCTACGAGCAGTACTTC. Protein sequence: CSVEGGGDRAYEQYF.

The chain has TRBV7-9 and TRBJ1-4; perhaps TRBD1 as D (6 bases). There are 15 residues in the CDR3. Trimming took 5 bases from V and 4 from J, leaving 14 bases between them. Germline-derived CDR1 and CDR2 are SEHNR and FQNEAQ (reference sequence). The CDR3 region has the DNA TGTGCCAGCAGCCCCCGGACAGAACTTAATGAAAAACTGTTTTTT. Translation gives CASSPRTELNEKLFF.

This clone was seen a single time. The chain uses TRBV7-2 and TRBJ2-1; 7 nucleotides agree with TRBD2. This CDR3 has 15 residues. Germline-derived CDR1 and CDR2 are SGHTA and FQGNSA. J gave up 8 bases and V 5 bases, and 12 bases lay outside the gene matches. As DNA, the CDR3 is TGTGCCAGCAGCCCACACGGACTAGAAAGCGATGAGCAGTTCTTC. Encoded protein: CASSPHGLESDEQFF.

CDR3 residues: CASSQFGNGGRTEAFF. In DNA form, the CDR3 reads TGTGCCAGCAGCCAGTTTGGCAACGGAGGCCGCACTGAAGCTTTCTTT. The chain has TRBV14 and TRBJ1-1; D is uncertain. This CDR3 is 16 amino acids long. Trimming took off 3 bases at V and 4 bases at J, with 18 bases between the two ends. Germline loops: CDR1 SGHDN, CDR2 FVKESK.

The chain has TRBV14 and TRBJ2-5, with TRBD2 identical over 14 bases. Germline CDR1 and CDR2: SGHDN and FVKESK. The ends lost 4 bases at V and 1 base at J; junction bases unmatched: 8. The CDR3 length is 18 residues. In DNA, the CDR3 is TGTGCCAGCAGCCCAGGGACTAGCGGGGGCAGAACCCAAGAGACCCAGTACTTC. As protein: CASSPGTSGGRTQETQYF. Supplemented by reference TRBV14 and TRBJ2-5, the full variable domain reads EAGVTQFPSHSVIEKGQTVTLRCDPISGHDNLYWYRRVMGKEIKFLLHFVKESKQDESGMPNNRFLAERTGGTYSTLKVQPAELEDSGVYFCASSPGTSGGRTQETQYFGPGTRLLVL.

The rearrangement links TRBV11-2 to TRBJ1-1; D is unclear. Trimming shortened V by 5 bases and J by 11 bases, and 18 bases separated the two germline ends. Germline CDR1 reads SGHAT; CDR2 reads FQNNGV. This CDR3 comprises 13 residues. CDR3 bases: TGTGCCAGCAGCGCGGGAGTCCCTGAGGCGGCTTTCTTT. It codes for CASSAGVPEAAFF. Together with reference TRBV11-2 and TRBJ1-1, the CDR3 gives the full variable domain: EAGVAQSPRYKIIEKRQSVAFWCNPISGHATLYWYQQILGQGPKLLIQFQNNGVVDDSQLPKDRFSAERLKGVDSTLKIQPAKLEDSAVYLCASSAGVPEAAFFGQGTRLTVV.

The chain recombines TRBV29-1 with TRBJ1-2, with 9 bases identical to TRBD1. The trim removed 0 bases at V and 8 bases at J, leaving 10 bases unmatched. Germline loops: CDR1 SQVTM, CDR2 ANQGSEA. This CDR3 has 15 residues. CDR3 residues: CSVEDYAGTGFGYTF. Here the CDR3 DNA reads TGCAGCGTTGAAGACTACGCCGGGACAGGGTTCGGCTACACCTTC.

The CDR3 region has the DNA TGTGCCAGCACCTCGTTGTGGGTTGATGAGCAGTTCTTC. Translated, it gives CASTSLWVDEQFF. The chain combines TRBV6-5 with TRBJ2-1; no definite D call. V was trimmed by 7 bases and J by 8 bases, leaving 15 bases between them. The germline V gene has CDR1 MNHEY and CDR2 SVGAGI. The CDR3 has 13 residues.

The J gene is TRBJ2-1, the V gene TRBV19; 12 bases are a match to TRBD2. Germline values: CDR1 LNHDA, CDR2 SQIVND (reference sequence). The CDR3 loop spans 18 amino acids. The J segment lost 5 bases and the V segment lost 4 bases, leaving 12 bases of the junction unmatched. The CDR3 DNA is TGTGCCAGTAGTAAAGCGCCGGGACTAGCGGGTGTGAACAATGAGCAGTTCTTC. Translation gives CASSKAPGLAGVNNEQFF.

In this sample, this clone turned up a few times. The chain couples TRBV11-2 to TRBJ1-3; D uncertain. Deletions cut 5 bases from V and 4 bases from J, with 12 bases between. This CDR3 has 14 residues. The germline V gene encodes CDR1 SGHAT and CDR2 FQNNGV. CDR3 sequence reads: CASSPYGPGNTIYF. CDR3 DNA sequence: TGTGCCAGCAGCCCATACGGGCCGGGAAACACCATATATTTT.

The gene calls are TRBV10-3 and TRBJ2-1, with 12 nucleotides matching TRBD2. This CDR3 is built from 16 residues. Losses at the gene ends were 5 bases for V and 7 bases for J; bases not matched to a gene: 9. Looked up from germline, CDR1 is ENHRY and CDR2 is SYGVKD. Here the CDR3 DNA reads TGTGCCATCAGTCCCAATCTAGCGGGGGGGCGGAATGAGCAGTTCTTC. Its translation is CAISPNLAGGRNEQFF.

The rearrangement links TRBV19 to TRBJ1-1; D unresolved. There are 13 residues in the CDR3. With 10 bases removed from V and 0 bases from J, the gap between germline ends came to 12 bases. Looked up from germline, CDR1 is LNHDA and CDR2 is SQIVND (reference sequence). DNA of the CDR3: TGTGCCATGGCGGGGTGGGTGAACACTGAAGCTTTCTTT. It specifies CAMAGWVNTEAFF.